These 21 T cell receptor beta chains were sequenced from one sample in a study of early T cells in non-severe SARS-CoV-2 infection. TCRdb ran MiXCR on the 5' RACE reads and lists one entry per CDR3 protein. The sample consists of 60,000 or so distinct CDR3 sequences, around 12% of them appearing once. Sequences were obtained from whole blood. The receptors originated from an adult who was a healthcare worker with PCR-confirmed SARS-CoV-2 infection or an uninfected control (not recorded which).

This clonotype was detected many times. The chain uses TRBV30 and TRBJ2-7; TRBD2 might be the D (6 bases). V dropped 0 bases and J dropped 3 bases, with 12 bases sitting between them. Germline values: CDR1 GTSNPN, CDR2 SVGIG (reference sequence). This CDR3 comprises 14 residues. The chain's CDR3 is CAWSVGGYDYEQYF. CDR3 sequence (DNA): TGTGCCTGGAGTGTCGGGGGTTACGACTACGAGCAGTACTTC.

The sample holds many counts of this clonotype. This chain links TRBV18 with TRBJ1-1; TRBD1 matches at 9 bases. CDR1 is KGHSH and CDR2 is LQKENI in the germline V gene. Trimming cost V 3 bases and J 6 bases; bases outside gene matches: 8. This CDR3 contains 15 residues. The CDR3: CASSPGQGKFAEAFF. Here the CDR3 DNA reads TGTGCCAGCTCACCGGGACAGGGAAAATTCGCTGAAGCTTTCTTT.

Many counts were recorded for this clonotype. The rearrangement joins TRBV7-3 to TRBJ2-2; no clear D. Germline V gene lookup returns CDR1 SGHTA and CDR2 FQGTGA. Between the trimmed V and J ends, which lost 0 bases and 3 bases, there was a span of 8 bases. The CDR3 contains 15 residues. The CDR3 nucleotides are TGTGCCAGCAGCTTAACTAGGGCCGACACCGGGGAGCTGTTTTTT. Protein product: CASSLTRADTGELFF.

This clonotype was counted at least ten times. The chain employs TRBV3-1 and TRBJ1-2; D remains ambiguous. The CDR3 loop spans 13 amino acids. Trimming took 3 bases from V and 4 from J, leaving 9 bases between them. Germline CDR1 is LGHDT and CDR2 is YNNKEL (reference sequence). For the CDR3, the DNA is TGTGCCAGCAGCCATGGCACCTCCTATGGCTACACCTTC. Translation: CASSHGTSYGYTF.

This clonotype appeared many times. The rearrangement uses TRBV6-2 or TRBV6-3 and TRBJ2-2; D uncertain. V lost 5 bases and J lost 1, with 11 bases in between. Per germline, CDR1 MNHEY and CDR2 SVGEGT. The CDR3 has 15 amino acids. This CDR3 reads CASSEPRGNTGELFF. CDR3 nucleotides: TGTGCCAGCAGTGAGCCCCGCGGGAACACCGGGGAGCTGTTTTTT.

This clonotype has just a few counts. This rearrangement joins TRBV9 to TRBJ2-5, with 13 nucleotides matching TRBD2. Germline CDR1 reads SGDLS; CDR2 reads YYNGEE. CDR3 size: 17 residues. V lost 0 bases and J lost 1; bases outside the gene matches: 3. The CDR3 here is CASSVALAGGTQETQYF. The DNA for the CDR3 is TGTGCCAGCAGCGTAGCACTAGCGGGGGGGACCCAAGAGACCCAGTACTTC.

This clonotype has more than one count but fewer than ten. The rearrangement links TRBV20-1 to TRBJ1-1; perhaps TRBD1 as D (5 bases). Germline V CDR1 and CDR2: DFQATT, SNEGSKA (reference sequence). V was shortened by 0 bases and J by 7 bases, with 12 bases between the two germline ends. The CDR3 consists of 13 residues. DNA of the CDR3: TGCAGTGCTAGAGATGGCGGAGGGGATGAAGCTTTCTTT. Protein product: CSARDGGGDEAFF.

This chain connects TRBV5-1 to TRBJ2-2; 7 positions match TRBD2. CDR1 and CDR2 (germline): SGHRS, YFSETQ. V shed 4 bases, J shed 5 bases, and the junction held 14 bases outside the gene matches. CDR3 length: 17 residues. The DNA for the CDR3 is TGCGCCAGCAGCGTGGGTTTATTAGTCGGGAGGACCGGGGAGCTGTTTTTT. Residues: CASSVGLLVGRTGELFF.

This clonotype was counted ten times or more. The V gene is TRBV12-5, the J gene TRBJ2-1; 8 bases match TRBD2. Germline assignment: CDR1 LGHNT and CDR2 FRNRAP. This CDR3 is 16 amino acids long. J gave up 2 bases and V 0 bases, and 3 bases lay outside the gene matches. CDR3: CASGLVLSGAYNEQFF. For the CDR3, the DNA is TGTGCTAGTGGTTTGGTACTTAGCGGGGCCTACAATGAGCAGTTCTTC.

This clonotype was seen many times. The chain couples TRBV6-6 to TRBJ1-5, with no clear D. With 4 bases removed from V and 0 bases from J, the gap between germline ends came to 7 bases. The CDR3 is made up of 14 amino acids. Germline lookup yields CDR1 MNHNY and CDR2 SVGAGI (reference sequence). CDR3 bases: TGTGCCAGCAGTTCCCTTAATAGCAATCAGCCCCAGCATTTT. Residues: CASSSLNSNQPQHF.

This clonotype occurred a few times. The chain recombines TRBV2 with TRBJ2-3, with no clear D. This CDR3 has 12 residues. Germline CDR1 is SNHLY and CDR2 is FYNNEI. With 4 bases removed from V and 6 bases from J, the gap between germline ends came to 8 bases. CDR3 sequence: CASSALGDTQYF. CDR3 DNA: TGTGCCAGCAGTGCTCTGGGGGATACGCAGTATTTT.

This clonotype occurred many times. V usage is TRBV14 and J usage is TRBJ1-3, with 7 nucleotides matching TRBD1. CDR3 length equals 11 residues. CDR1 and CDR2 from the germline V gene are SGHDN and FVKESK. The J segment lost 10 bases and the V segment lost 8 bases, leaving 5 bases of the junction unmatched. In nucleotides, the CDR3 is TGTGCCAGCCGACAGGGTGATACCATATATTTT. This encodes CASRQGDTIYF.

CDR3 in amino acids: CSAREGQGYGYTF. CDR3 in DNA: TGCAGTGCTAGAGAGGGACAGGGTTATGGCTACACCTTC. The rearrangement links TRBV20-1 to TRBJ1-2; 9 bases align to TRBD1. The germline V gene encodes CDR1 DFQATT and CDR2 SNEGSKA (reference sequence). The CDR3 is 13 residues long. Unmatched junction bases numbered 1, after V lost 0 bases and J lost 5 bases.

This clonotype has ten or more counts. The chain recombines TRBV6-4 with TRBJ1-3, with a weak D call TRBD1 (6 bases). This CDR3 has 17 residues. V shed 5 bases and J shed 0 bases, with 17 bases lying between them. Germline V lookup: CDR1 MRHNA, CDR2 SNTAGT. CDR3 sequence: CASSPKGQPNSGNTIYF. CDR3 nucleotides: TGTGCCAGCAGTCCCAAAGGACAGCCCAACTCTGGAAACACCATATATTTT.

V gene TRBV4-1 combines with J gene TRBJ2-2; 8 nucleotides align to TRBD2. This CDR3 comprises 16 residues. V was clipped by 4 bases and J by 6 bases; unmatched bases: 10. The germline CDR1 and CDR2 sequences are MGHRA and YSYEKL. The CDR3 protein is CASSPLILAGSGELFF. The CDR3 DNA is TGCGCCAGCAGCCCCCTGATCCTAGCGGGTTCCGGGGAGCTGTTTTTT.

V usage is TRBV7-9 and J usage is TRBJ2-1; 7 nucleotides line up with TRBD2. CDR3 length equals 13 residues. Germline V CDR1 and CDR2: SEHNR, FQNEAQ (reference sequence). V lost 10 bases and J lost 4; bases outside the gene matches: 7. The CDR3 region is CATTLSGYNEQFF. CDR3 coding DNA: TGTGCCACCACCCTTAGCGGGTACAATGAGCAGTTCTTC.

V and J are TRBV6-1 and TRBJ1-2; D gene unclear. The CDR3 is made up of 15 amino acids. Germline V gene lookup returns CDR1 MNHNS and CDR2 SASEGT. Trimming removed 3 bases from V and 4 bases from J, with 15 bases in between. The CDR3 protein is CASSDARGRLYGYTF. The DNA of the CDR3 is TGTGCCAGCAGTGACGCACGTGGGCGCCTCTATGGCTACACCTTC.

The chain joins TRBV6-5 to TRBJ2-6; D is perhaps TRBD1 (6 bases). The length of the CDR3 is 15 residues. Germline loops: CDR1 MNHEY, CDR2 SVGAGI. V was cut by 1 base and J by 4 bases, with 8 bases left in between. In DNA form, the CDR3 reads TGTGCCAGCAGTTACTGGGGGCGCGGGGCCAACGTCCTGACTTTC. Its protein product is CASSYWGRGANVLTF.

This clonotype was counted only a few times. CDR3: CASSLGISGNTIYF. CDR3 in DNA: TGTGCCAGCAGTTTAGGTATCTCTGGAAACACCATATATTTT. This chain joins TRBV28 and TRBJ1-3; D is uncertain. The germline CDR1 and CDR2 sequences are MDHEN and SYDVKM. V was pared by 2 bases and J by 0 bases, with 5 bases between. CDR3 size: 14 residues.

This clonotype was counted only a few times. The chain combines TRBV2 with TRBJ1-2; D remains ambiguous. CDR1 SNHLY and CDR2 FYNNEI come from the germline V gene. V was pared by 7 bases and J by 6 bases, with 12 bases between. The CDR3 totals 12 residues. CDR3 DNA sequence: TGTGCCAGCAAGTCTGGCCCTCATGGCTACACCTTC. Residues: CASKSGPHGYTF. Full variable domain (rest looked up from reference TRBV2 and TRBJ1-2): EPEVTQTPSHQVTQMGQEVILRCVPISNHLYFYWYRQILGQKVEFLVSFYNNEISEKSEIFDDQFSVERPDGSNFTLKIRSTKLEDSAMYFCASKSGPHGYTFGSGTRLTVV.

CDR3 in amino acids: CASSSVGAGEQYF. CDR3 nucleotides: TGTGCCAGCAGTTCCGTAGGGGCGGGCGAGCAGTACTTC. The V call is TRBV7-8, the J call TRBJ2-7; D could derive from TRBD1 or TRBD2 (5 bases each). V gave up 6 bases and J gave up 6 bases, with 15 bases separating them. Germline CDR1 reads SGHVS; CDR2 reads FQNEAQ. The CDR3 contains 13 residues.